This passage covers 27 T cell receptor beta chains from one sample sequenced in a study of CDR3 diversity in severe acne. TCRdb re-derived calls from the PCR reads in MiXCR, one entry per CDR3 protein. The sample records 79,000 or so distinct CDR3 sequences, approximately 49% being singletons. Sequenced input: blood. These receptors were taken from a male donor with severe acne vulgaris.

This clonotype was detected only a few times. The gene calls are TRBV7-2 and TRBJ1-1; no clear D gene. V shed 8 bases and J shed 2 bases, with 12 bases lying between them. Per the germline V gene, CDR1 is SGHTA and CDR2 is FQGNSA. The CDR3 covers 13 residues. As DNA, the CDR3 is TGTGCCAGCCGCACCGGGAAAAACACTGAAGCTTTCTTT. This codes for CASRTGKNTEAFF.

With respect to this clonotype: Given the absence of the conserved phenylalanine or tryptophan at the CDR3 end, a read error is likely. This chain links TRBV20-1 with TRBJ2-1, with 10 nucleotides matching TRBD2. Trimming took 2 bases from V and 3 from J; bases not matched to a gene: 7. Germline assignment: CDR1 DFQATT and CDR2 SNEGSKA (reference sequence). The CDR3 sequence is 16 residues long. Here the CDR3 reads CSARTLAGENYNEQFL. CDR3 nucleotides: TGCAGTGCTAGAACCCTAGCGGGGGAAAACTACAATGAGCAGTTCCTC.

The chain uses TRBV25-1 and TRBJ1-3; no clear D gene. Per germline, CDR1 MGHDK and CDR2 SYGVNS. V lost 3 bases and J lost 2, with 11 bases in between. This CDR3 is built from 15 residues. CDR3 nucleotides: TGTGCCAGCAGTGACGATGGGGAGGCTGGAAACACCATATATTTT. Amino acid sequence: CASSDDGEAGNTIYF.

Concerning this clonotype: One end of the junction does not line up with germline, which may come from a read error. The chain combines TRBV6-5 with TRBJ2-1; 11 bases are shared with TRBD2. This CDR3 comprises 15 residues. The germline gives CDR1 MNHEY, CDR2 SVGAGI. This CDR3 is CASSEVGTSGGEQIF. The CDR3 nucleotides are TGTGCCAGCAGTGAAGTAGGGACTAGCGGTGGTGAGCAGATCTTC.

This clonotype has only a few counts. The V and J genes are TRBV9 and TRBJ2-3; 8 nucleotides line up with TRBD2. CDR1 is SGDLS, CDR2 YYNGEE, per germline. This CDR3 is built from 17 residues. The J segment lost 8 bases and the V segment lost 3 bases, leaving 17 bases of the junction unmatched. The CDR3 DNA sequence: TGTGCCAGCAGCGGCGGGCTGCGAGCGGGGGCGTCCGGTACGCAGTATTTT. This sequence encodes CASSGGLRAGASGTQYF.

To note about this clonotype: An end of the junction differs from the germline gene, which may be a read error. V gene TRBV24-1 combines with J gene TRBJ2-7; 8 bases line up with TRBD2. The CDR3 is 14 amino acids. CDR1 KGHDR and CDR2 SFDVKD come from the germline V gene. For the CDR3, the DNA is TGTGCCAGCAGTTACGTAGCGGGAAGCTACGAGCAGTACTTC. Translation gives CASSYVAGSYEQYF.

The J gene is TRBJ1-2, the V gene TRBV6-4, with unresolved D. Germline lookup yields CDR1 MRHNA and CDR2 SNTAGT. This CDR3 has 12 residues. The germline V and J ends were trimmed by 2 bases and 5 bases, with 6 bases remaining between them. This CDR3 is CASSDVAYGYTF. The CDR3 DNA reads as TGTGCCAGCAGTGACGTAGCTTATGGCTACACCTTC.

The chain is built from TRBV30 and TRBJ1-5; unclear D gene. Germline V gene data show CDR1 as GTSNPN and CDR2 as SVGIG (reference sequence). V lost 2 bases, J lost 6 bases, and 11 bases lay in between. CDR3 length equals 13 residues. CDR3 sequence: CAWSSGFSQPQHF. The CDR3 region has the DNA TGTGCCTGGAGTTCGGGATTCTCTCAGCCCCAGCATTTT.

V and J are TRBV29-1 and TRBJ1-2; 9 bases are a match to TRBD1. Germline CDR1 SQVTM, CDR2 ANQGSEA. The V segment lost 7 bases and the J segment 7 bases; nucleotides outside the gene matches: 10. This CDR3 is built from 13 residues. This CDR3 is CSAERTGESGYTF. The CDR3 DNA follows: TGCAGCGCTGAGAGGACAGGGGAGAGTGGCTACACCTTC.

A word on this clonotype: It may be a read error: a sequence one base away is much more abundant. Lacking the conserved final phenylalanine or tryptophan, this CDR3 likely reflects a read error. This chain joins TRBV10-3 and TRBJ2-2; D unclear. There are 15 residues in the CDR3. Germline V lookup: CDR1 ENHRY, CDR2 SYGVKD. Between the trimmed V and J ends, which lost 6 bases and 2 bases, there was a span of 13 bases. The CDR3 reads CAIRGGSVNTGELFL. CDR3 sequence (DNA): TGTGCCATCAGGGGTGGAAGCGTCAACACCGGGGAGCTGTTTCTT.

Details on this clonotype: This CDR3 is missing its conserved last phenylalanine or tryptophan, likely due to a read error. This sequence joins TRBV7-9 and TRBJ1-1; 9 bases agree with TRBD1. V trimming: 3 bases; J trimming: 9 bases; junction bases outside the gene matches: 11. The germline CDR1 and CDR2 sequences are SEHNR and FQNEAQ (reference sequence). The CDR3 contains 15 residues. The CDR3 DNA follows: TGTGCCAGCAGCTTTGGGGGGGGACAGGGAGCTAAAGCTTTCTCT. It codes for CASSFGGGQGAKAFS.

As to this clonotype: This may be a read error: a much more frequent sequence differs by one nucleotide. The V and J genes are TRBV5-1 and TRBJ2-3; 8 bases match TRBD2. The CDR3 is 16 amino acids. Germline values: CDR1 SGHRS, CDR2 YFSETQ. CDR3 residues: CASSATTRTSTDPQYF. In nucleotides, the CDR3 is TGCGCCAGCAGCGCGACGACTAGGACTAGCACAGATCCGCAGTATTTT.

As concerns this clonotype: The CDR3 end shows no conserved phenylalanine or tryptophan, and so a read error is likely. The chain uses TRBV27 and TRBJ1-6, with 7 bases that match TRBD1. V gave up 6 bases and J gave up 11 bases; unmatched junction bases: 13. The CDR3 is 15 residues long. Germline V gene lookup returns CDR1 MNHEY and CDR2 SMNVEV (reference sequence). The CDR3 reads CASSWGRQGEPPLHS. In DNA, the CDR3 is TGTGCCAGCAGCTGGGGAAGACAGGGTGAACCACCCCTCCACTCT.

CDR3 DNA: TGTGCCAGCAGCAAACCTGGCGGACAGGGTAGCAATCAGCCCCAGCATTTT. Translated: CASSKPGGQGSNQPQHF. The chain employs TRBV7-3 and TRBJ1-5; 8 nucleotides match TRBD1. Germline CDR1 SGHTA, CDR2 FQGTGA. CDR3 length equals 17 residues. V shed 5 bases and J 0 bases; nucleotides not matched to a gene: 9.

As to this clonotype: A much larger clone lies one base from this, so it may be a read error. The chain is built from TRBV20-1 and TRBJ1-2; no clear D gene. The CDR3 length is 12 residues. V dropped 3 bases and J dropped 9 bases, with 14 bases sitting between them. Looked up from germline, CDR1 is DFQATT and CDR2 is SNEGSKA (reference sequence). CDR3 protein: CSASYKGYSYTF. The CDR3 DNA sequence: TGCAGTGCTAGTTATAAGGGTTATAGCTACACCTTC.

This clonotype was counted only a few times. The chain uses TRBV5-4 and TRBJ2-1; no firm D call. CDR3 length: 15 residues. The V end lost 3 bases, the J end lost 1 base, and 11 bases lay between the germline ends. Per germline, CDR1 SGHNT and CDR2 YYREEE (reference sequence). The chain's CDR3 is CASSWEGGSYNEQFF. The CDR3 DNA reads TGTGCCAGCAGCTGGGAAGGTGGGTCCTACAATGAGCAGTTCTTC.

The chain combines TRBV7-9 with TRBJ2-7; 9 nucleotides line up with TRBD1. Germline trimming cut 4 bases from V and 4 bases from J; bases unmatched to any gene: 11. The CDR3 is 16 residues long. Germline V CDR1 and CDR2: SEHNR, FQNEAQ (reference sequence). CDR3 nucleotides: TGTGCCAGCAGCTCGTCTACAGGGGGCGAGAGTTACGAGCAGTACTTC. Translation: CASSSSTGGESYEQYF.

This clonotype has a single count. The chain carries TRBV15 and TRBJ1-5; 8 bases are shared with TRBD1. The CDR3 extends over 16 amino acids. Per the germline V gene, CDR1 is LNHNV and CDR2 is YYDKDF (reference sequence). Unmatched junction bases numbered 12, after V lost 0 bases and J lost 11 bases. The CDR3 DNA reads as TGTGCCACCAGCAGAGAAGGGGACAGGATAGAGATGGCCCAGCATTTT. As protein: CATSREGDRIEMAQHF.

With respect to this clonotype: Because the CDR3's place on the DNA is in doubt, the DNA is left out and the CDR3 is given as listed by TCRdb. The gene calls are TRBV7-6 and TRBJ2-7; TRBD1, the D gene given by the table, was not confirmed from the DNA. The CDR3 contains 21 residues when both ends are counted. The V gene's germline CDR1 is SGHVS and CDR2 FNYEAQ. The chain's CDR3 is CASSERTSMYLCASSLDEQYF.

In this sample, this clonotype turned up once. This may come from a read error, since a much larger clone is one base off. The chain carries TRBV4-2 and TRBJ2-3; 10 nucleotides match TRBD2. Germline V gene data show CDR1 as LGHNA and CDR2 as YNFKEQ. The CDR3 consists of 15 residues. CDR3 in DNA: TGTGCCAGCAGCCAAGATAGCGGGGGGCCAGATACGCAGTGTTTT. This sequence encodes CASSQDSGGPDTQCF.

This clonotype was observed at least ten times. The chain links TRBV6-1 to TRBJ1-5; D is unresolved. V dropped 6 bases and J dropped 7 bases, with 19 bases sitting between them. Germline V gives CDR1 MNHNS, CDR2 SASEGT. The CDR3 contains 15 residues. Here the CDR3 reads CASSSRGVLGQPQHF. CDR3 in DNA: TGTGCCAGCAGCTCCAGAGGAGTCTTGGGGCAGCCCCAGCATTTT.

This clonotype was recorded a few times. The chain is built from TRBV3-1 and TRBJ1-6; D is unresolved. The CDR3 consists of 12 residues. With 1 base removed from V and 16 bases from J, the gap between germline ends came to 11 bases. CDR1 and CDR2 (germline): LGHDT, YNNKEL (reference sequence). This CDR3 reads CASSQGGSTLHF. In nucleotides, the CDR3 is TGTGCCAGCAGCCAAGGTGGCAGCACTCTCCACTTT.

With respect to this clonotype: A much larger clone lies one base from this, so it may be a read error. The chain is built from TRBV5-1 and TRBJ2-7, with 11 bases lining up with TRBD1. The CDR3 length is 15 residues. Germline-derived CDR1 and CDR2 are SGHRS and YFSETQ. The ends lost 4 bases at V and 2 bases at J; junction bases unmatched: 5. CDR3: CASSPGQGGPYEQYF. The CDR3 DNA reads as TGCGCCAGCAGCCCGGGACAGGGGGGGCCCTACGAGCAGTACTTC.

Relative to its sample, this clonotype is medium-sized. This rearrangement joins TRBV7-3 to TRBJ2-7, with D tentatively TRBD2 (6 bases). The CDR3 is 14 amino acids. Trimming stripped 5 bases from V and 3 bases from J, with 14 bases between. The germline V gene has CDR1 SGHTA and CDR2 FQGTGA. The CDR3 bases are TGTGCCAGCAGCCTGGGCCTGGGAGGCTACGAGCAGTACTTC. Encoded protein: CASSLGLGGYEQYF.

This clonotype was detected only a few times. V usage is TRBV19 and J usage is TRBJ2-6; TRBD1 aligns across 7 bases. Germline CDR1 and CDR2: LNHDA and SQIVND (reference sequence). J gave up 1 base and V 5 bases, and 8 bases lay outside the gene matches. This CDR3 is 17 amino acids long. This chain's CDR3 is CASSSTGFRSGANVLTF. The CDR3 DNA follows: TGTGCCAGTAGTTCGACAGGGTTCCGTTCTGGGGCCAACGTCCTGACTTTC.

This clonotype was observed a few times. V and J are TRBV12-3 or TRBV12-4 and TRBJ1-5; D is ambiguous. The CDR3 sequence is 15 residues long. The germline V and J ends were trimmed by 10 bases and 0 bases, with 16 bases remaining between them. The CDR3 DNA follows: TGTGCCATCAAAGCCCAGGCATATAGCAATCAGCCCCAGCATTTT. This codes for CAIKAQAYSNQPQHF.

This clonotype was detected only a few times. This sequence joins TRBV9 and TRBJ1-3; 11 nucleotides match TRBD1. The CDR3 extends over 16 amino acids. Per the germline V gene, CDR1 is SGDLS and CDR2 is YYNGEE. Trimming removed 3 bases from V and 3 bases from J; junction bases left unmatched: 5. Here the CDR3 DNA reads TGTGCCAGCAGCGGATGGACAGGGGGCGGTGGAAACACCATATATTTT. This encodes CASSGWTGGGGNTIYF.